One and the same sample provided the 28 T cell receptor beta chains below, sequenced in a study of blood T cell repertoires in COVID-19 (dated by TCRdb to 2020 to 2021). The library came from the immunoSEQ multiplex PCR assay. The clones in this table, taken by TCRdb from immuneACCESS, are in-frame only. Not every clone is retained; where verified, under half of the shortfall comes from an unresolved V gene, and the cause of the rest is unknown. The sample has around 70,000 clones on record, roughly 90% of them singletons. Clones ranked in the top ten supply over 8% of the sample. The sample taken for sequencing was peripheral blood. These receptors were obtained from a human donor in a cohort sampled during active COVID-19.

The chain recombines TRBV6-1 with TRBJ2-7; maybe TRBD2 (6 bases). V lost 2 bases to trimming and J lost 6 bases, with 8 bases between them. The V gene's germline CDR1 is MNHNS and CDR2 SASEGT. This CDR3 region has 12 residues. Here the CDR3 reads CASSELGGEQYF. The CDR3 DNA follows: TGTGCCAGCAGTGAACTGGGGGGCGAGCAGTACTTC.

The chain's CDR3 is CALLEEDNSPLHF. The CDR3 bases are TGTGCCCTCCTGGAGGAAGATAATTCACCCCTCCACTTT. The chain carries TRBV30 and TRBJ1-6, with unresolved D. Germline V lookup: CDR1 GTSNPN, CDR2 SVGIG (reference sequence). This CDR3 contains 13 residues. Between the trimmed V and J ends, which lost 8 bases and 5 bases, there was a span of 13 bases.

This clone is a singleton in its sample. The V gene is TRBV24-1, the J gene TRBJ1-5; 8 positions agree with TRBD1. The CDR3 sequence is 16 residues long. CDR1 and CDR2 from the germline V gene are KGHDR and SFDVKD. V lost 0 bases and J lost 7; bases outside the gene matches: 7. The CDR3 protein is CATSDLSWTGRQPQHF. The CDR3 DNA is TGTGCCACCAGTGATTTGTCTTGGACAGGGCGGCAGCCCCAGCATTTT.

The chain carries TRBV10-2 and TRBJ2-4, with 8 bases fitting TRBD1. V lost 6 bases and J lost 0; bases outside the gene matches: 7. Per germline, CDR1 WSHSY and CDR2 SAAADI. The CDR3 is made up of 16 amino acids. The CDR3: CASSPGTGIAKNIQYF. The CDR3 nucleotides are TGCGCCAGCAGCCCCGGGACAGGTATAGCCAAAAACATTCAGTACTTC.

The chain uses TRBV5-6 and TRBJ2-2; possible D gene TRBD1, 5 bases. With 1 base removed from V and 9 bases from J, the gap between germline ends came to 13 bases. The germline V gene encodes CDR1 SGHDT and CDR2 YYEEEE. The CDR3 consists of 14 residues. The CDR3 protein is CASSLRQGGRELFF. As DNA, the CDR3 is TGTGCCAGCAGCTTGCGGCAGGGTGGCCGGGAGCTGTTTTTT.

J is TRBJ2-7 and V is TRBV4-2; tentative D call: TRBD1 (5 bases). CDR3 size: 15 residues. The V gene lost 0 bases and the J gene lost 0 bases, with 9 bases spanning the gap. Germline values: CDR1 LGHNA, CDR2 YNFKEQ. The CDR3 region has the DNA TGTGCCAGCAGCCAAGATAGGGGAACCTCCTACGAGCAGTACTTC. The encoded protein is CASSQDRGTSYEQYF.

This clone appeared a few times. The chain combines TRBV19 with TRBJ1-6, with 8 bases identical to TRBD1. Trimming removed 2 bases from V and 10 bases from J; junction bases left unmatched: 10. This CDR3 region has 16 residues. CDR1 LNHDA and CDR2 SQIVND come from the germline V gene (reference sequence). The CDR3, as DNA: TGTGCCAGTAGTATAATTCCCGGACAGGGCAACTCACCCCTCCACTTT. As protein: CASSIIPGQGNSPLHF.

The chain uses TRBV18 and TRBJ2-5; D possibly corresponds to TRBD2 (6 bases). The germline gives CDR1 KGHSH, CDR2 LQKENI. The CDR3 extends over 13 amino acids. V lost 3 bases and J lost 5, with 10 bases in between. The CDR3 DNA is TGTGCCAGCTCACCTCGGGAGACCGAGACCCAGTACTTC. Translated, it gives CASSPRETETQYF.

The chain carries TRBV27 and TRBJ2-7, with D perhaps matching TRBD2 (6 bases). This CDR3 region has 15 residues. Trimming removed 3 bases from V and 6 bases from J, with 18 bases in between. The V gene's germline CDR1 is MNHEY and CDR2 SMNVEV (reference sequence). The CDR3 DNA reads TGTGCCAGCAGTTTCAAAAATAGCGGCGGCCCCGAGCAGTACTTC. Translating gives CASSFKNSGGPEQYF.

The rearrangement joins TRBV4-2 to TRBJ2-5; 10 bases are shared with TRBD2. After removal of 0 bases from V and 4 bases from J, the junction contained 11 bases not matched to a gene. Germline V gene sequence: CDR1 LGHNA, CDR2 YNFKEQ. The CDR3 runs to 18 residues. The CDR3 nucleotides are TGTGCCAGCAGCCAAGATGGCACTAGCGGGATTGGCCCAGAGACCCAGTACTTC. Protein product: CASSQDGTSGIGPETQYF.

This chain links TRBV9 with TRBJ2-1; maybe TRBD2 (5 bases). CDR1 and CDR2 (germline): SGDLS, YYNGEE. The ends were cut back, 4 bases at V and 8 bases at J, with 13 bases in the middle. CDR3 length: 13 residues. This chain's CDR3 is CASSTLERHEQFF. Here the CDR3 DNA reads TGTGCCAGCAGCACACTAGAGCGCCATGAGCAGTTCTTC.

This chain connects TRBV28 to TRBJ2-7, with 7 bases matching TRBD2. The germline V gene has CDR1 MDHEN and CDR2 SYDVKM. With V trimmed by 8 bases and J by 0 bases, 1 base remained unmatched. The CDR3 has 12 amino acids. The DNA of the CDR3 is TGTGCCAGCCTAGCGGACTCCTACGAGCAGTACTTC. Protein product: CASLADSYEQYF.

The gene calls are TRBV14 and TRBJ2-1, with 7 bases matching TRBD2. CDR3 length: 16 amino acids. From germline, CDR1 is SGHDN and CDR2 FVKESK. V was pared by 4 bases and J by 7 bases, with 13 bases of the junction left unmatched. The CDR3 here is CASSLGGTLAYNEQFF. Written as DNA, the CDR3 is TGTGCCAGCAGCCTCGGGGGGACCCTGGCGTATAATGAGCAGTTCTTC.

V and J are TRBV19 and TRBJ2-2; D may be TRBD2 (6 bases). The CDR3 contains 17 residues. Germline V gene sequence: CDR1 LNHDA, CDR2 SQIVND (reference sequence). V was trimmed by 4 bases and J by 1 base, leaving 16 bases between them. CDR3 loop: CASSNSRWGVNTGELFF. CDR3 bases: TGTGCCAGTAGTAATTCTAGGTGGGGGGTGAACACCGGGGAGCTGTTTTTT.

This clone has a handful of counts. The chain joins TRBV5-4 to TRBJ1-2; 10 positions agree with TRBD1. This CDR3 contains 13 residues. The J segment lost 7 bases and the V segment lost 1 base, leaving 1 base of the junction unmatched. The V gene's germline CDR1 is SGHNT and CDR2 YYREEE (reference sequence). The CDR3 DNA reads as TGTGCCAGCAGCTTGCGGACAGGGGGTGGCTACACCTTC. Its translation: CASSLRTGGGYTF.

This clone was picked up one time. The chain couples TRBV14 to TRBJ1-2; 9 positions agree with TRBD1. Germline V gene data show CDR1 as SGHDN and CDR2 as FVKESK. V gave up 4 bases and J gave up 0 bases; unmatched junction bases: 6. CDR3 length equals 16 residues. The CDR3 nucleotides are TGTGCCAGCAGCCGCGGACAGGGGCCTTCTAACTATGGCTACACCTTC. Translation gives CASSRGQGPSNYGYTF. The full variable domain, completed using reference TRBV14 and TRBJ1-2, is EAGVTQFPSHSVIEKGQTVTLRCDPISGHDNLYWYRRVMGKEIKFLLHFVKESKQDESGMPNNRFLAERTGGTYSTLKVQPAELEDSGVYFCASSRGQGPSNYGYTFGSGTRLTVV.

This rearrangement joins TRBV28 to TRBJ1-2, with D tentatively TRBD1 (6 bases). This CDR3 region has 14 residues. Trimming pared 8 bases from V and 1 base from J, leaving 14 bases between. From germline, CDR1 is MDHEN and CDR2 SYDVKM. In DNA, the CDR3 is TGTGCCAGCGAGGGGGGGCGACATAACTATGGCTACACCTTC. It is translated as CASEGGRHNYGYTF.

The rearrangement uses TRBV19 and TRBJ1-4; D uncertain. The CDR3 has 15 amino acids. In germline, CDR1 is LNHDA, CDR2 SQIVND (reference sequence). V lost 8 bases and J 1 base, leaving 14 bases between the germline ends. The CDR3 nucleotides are TGTGCCAGTGGAACCTGGGAGAGAACTAATGAAAAACTGTTTTTT. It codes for CASGTWERTNEKLFF.

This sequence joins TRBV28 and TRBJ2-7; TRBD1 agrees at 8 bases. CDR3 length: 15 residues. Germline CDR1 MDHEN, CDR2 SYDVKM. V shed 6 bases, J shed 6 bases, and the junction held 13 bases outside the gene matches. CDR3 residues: CASSPGTGGSGEQYF. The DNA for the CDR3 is TGTGCCAGCAGCCCCGGGACAGGAGGATCTGGCGAGCAGTACTTC.

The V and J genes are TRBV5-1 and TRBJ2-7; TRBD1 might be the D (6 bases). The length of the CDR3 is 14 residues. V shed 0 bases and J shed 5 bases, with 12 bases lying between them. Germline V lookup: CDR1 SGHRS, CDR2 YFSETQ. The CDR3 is CASSLVGGDHEQYF. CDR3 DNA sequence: TGCGCCAGCAGCTTGGTAGGGGGAGATCACGAGCAGTACTTC.

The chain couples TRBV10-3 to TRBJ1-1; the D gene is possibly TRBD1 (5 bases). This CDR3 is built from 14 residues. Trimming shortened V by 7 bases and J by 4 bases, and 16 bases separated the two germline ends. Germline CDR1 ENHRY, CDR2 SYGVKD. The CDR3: CAITLTAMTTEAFF. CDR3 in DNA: TGTGCCATCACCTTGACAGCCATGACCACTGAAGCTTTCTTT.

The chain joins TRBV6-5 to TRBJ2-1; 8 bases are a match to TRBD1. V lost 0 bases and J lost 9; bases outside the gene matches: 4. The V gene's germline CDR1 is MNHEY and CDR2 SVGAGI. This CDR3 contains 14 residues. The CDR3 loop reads CASSYSDRAREQFF. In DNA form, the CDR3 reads TGTGCCAGCAGTTACTCGGACAGGGCTCGTGAGCAGTTCTTC.

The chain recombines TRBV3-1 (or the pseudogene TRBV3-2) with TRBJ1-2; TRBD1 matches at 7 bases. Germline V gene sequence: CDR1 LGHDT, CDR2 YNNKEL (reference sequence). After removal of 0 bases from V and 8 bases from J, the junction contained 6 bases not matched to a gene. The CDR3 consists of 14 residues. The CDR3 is CASSQDRGTRGYTF. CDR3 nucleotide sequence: TGTGCCAGCAGCCAAGACAGGGGGACGCGGGGCTACACCTTC.

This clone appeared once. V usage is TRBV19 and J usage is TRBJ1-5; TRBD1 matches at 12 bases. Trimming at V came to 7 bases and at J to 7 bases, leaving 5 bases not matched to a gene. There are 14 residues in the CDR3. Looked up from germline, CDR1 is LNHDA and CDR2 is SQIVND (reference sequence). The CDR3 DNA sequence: TGTGCCAGTAATCGGGACAGGGGGCTGCAGCCCCAGCATTTT. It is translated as CASNRDRGLQPQHF.

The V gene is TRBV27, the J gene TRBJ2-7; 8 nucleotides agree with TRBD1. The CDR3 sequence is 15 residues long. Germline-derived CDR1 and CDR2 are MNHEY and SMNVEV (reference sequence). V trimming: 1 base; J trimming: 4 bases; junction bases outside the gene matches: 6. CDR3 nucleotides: TGTGCCAGCAGTTTATGGCAGGGGGCGGGTTACGAGCAGTACTTC. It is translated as CASSLWQGAGYEQYF.

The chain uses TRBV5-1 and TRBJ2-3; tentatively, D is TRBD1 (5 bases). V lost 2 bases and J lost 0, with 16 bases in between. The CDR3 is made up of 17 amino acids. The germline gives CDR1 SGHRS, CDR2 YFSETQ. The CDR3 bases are TGCGCCAGCAGCTTCCGACGACAGTCCTCAAGCACAGATACGCAGTATTTT. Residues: CASSFRRQSSSTDTQYF.

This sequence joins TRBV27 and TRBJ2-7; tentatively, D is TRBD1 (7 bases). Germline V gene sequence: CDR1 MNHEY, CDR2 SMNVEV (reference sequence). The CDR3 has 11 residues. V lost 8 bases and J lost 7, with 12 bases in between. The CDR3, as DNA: TGTGCCAGCCTGGCAGGGGGGGAGCAGTACTTC. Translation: CASLAGGEQYF.

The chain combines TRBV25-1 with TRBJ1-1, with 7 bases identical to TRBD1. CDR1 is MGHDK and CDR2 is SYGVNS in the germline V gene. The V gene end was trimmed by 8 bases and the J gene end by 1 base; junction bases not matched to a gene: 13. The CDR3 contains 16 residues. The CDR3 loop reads CASWELGQTGNTEAFF. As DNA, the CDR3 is TGTGCCAGCTGGGAACTGGGACAGACAGGGAACACTGAAGCTTTCTTT.